The sample holds a few counts of the clone carrying this TCR beta chain. The target antigen is unknown. The source material, RNA transcripts, was used to amplify TCR beta CDR3 regions. During a first-round RT-PCR of the TCR CDR3, the HTBI primer set was used. One entry per CDR3 protein, called by TCRdb with MiXCR from the multiplex PCR reads. The repertoire has around 360,000 distinct CDR3 sequences, approximately 16% of them found once; the top ten carry approximately 19%. The source of the sample is a study of T cells in Graves' hyperthyroidism and ophthalmopathy. Study-level findings and limits: Most thyroid clonotypes that were expanded above 0.001 also turned up in blood.

Diagnoses used clinical symptoms, serum thyroxine and TRAb, thyroid ultrasound and orbital computed tomography. Germline V lookup: CDR1 LGHNT, CDR2 FRNRAP. The CDR3 contains 12 residues. V lost 5 bases and J lost 14; bases outside the gene matches: 8. The chain combines TRBV12-5 with TRBJ2-3; 9 bases fit TRBD2. The receptor was isolated from a woman aged 60 to 75 with Graves' ophthalmopathy. Sequences were obtained from blood. The CDR3 DNA follows: TGTGCTAGTGGTATCTCCGGGACTAGCTCGTATTTT. Amino acid sequence: CASGISGTSSYF.